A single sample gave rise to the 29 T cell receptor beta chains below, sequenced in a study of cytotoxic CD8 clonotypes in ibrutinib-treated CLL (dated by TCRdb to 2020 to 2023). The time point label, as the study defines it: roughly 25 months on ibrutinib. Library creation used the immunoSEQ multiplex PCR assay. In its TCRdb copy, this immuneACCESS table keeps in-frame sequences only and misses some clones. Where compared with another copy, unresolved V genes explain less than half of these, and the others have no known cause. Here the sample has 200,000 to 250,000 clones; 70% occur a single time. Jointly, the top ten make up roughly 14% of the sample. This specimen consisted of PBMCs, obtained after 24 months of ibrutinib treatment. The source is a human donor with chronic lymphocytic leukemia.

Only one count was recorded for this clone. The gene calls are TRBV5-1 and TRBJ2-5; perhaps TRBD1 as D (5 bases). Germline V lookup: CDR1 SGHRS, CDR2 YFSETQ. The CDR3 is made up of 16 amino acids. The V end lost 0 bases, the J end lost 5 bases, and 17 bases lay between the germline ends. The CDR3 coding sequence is TGCGCCAGCAGCTTGGCGCCAGGGTCGATGTTGGAGACCCAGTACTTC. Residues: CASSLAPGSMLETQYF.

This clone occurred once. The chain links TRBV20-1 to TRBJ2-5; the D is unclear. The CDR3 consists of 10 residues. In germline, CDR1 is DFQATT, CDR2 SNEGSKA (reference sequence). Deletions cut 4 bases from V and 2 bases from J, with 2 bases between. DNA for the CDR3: TGCAGTGCTAAACAAGAGACCCAGTACTTC. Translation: CSAKQETQYF.

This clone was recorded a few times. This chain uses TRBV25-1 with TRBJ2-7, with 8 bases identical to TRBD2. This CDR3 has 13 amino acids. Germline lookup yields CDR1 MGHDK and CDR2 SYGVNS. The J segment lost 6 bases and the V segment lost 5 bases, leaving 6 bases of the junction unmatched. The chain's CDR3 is CASSSGGGVEQYF. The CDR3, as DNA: TGTGCCAGCAGTTCGGGAGGGGGTGTCGAGCAGTACTTC.

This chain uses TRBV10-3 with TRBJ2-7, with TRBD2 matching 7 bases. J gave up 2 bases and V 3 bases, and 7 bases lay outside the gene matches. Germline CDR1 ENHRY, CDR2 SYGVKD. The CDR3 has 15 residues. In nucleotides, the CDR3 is TGTGCCATCAGTGATCCCCCGGGAGGTACCTACGAGCAGTACTTC. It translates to CAISDPPGGTYEQYF.

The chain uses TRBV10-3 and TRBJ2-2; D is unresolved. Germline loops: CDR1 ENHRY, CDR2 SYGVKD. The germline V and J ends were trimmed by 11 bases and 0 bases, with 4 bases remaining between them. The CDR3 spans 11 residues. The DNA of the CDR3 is TGTGCCTCAGCGAACACCGGGGAGCTGTTTTTT. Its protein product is CASANTGELFF.

The CDR3 region is CASSYLAGDVDTQYF. The CDR3 nucleotides read TGTGCCAGCAGTTATCTAGCGGGAGATGTAGATACGCAGTATTTT. The genes are TRBV6-5 and TRBJ2-3; 10 bases are a match to TRBD2. Trimming at V came to 3 bases and at J to 5 bases, leaving 5 bases not matched to a gene. The CDR3 is made up of 15 amino acids. The germline gives CDR1 MNHEY, CDR2 SVGAGI.

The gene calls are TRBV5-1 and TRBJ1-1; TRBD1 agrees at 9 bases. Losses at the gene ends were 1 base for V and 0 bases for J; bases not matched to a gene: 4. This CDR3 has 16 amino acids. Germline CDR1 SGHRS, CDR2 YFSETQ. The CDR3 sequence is CASSLRGQGMNTEAFF. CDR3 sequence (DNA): TGCGCCAGCAGCTTGCGGGGACAGGGTATGAACACTGAAGCTTTCTTT.

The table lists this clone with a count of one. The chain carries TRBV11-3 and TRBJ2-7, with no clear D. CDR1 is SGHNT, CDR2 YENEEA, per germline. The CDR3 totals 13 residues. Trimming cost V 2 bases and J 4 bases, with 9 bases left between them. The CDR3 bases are TGTGCCAGCAGCTTATCGGCAGAATACGAGCAGTACTTC. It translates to CASSLSAEYEQYF.

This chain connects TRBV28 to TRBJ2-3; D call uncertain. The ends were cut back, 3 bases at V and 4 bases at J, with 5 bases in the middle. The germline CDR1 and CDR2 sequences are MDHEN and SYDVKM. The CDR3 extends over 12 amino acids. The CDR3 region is CASSLPADTQYF. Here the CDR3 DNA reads TGTGCCAGCAGTTTGCCCGCAGATACGCAGTATTTT.

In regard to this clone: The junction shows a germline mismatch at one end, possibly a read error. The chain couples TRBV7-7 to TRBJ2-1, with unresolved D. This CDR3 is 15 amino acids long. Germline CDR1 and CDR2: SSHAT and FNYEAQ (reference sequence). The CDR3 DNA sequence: TGTGCTAGCAGCCCCCAGATAGGCTCCTACAATGAGCAGTTCTTC. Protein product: CASSPQIGSYNEQFF.

The CDR3 DNA reads as TGTGCCAGCAGCTTCGGGACAGACACTGAAGCTTTCTTT. This sequence encodes CASSFGTDTEAFF. The J gene is TRBJ1-1, the V gene TRBV11-3, with 7 bases lining up with TRBD1. Germline V gene sequence: CDR1 SGHNT, CDR2 YENEEA. The CDR3 loop spans 13 amino acids. Trimming removed 3 bases from V and 3 bases from J; junction bases left unmatched: 1.

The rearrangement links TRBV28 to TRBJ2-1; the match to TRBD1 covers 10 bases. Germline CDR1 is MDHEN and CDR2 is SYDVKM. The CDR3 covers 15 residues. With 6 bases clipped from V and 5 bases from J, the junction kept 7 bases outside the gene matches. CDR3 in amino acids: CASSPGTGVDNEQFF. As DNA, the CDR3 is TGTGCCAGCAGCCCAGGGACAGGGGTCGACAATGAGCAGTTCTTC.

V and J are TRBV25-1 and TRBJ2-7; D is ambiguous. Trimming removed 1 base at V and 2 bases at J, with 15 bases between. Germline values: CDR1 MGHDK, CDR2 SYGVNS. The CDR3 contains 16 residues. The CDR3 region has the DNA TGTGCCAGCAGTGAATGGGCCTATCCGGGTCCCTACGAGCAGTACTTC. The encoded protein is CASSEWAYPGPYEQYF.

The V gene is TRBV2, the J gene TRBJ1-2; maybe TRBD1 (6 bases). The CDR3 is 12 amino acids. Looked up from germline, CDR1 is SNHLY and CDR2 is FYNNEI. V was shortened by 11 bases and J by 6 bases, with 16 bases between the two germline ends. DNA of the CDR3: TGTGCCTCGACTACAGGGTTCGATGGCTACACCTTC. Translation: CASTTGFDGYTF. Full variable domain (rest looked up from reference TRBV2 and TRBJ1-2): EPEVTQTPSHQVTQMGQEVILRCVPISNHLYFYWYRQILGQKVEFLVSFYNNEISEKSEIFDDQFSVERPDGSNFTLKIRSTKLEDSAMYFCASTTGFDGYTFGSGTRLTVV.

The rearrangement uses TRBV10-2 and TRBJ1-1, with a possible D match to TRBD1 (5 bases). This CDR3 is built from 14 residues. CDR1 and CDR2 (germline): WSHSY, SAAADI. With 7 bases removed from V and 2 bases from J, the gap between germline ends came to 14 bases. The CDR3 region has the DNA TGCGCCAGCATTAATCACCAGGGAAACACTGAAGCTTTCTTT. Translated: CASINHQGNTEAFF.

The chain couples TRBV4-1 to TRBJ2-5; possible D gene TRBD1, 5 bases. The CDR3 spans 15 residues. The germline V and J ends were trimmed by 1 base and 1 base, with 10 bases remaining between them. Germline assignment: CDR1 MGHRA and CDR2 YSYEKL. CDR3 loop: CASSQGLRGQETQYF. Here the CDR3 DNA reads TGCGCCAGCAGCCAAGGGTTAAGGGGCCAAGAGACCCAGTACTTC.

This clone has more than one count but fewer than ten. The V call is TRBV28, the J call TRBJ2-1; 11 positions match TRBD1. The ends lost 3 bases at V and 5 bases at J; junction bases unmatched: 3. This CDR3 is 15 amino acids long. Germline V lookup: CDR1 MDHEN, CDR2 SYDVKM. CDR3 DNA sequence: TGTGCCAGCAGTTTGGGGGGACAGGGGGACAATGAGCAGTTCTTC. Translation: CASSLGGQGDNEQFF.

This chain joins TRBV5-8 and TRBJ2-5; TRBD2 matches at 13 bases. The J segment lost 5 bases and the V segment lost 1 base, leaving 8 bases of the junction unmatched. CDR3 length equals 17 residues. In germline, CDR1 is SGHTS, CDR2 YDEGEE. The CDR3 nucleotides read TGTGCCAGCAGCTTGTACCCAGGGACTAGCGGGATCGAGACCCAGTACTTC. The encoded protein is CASSLYPGTSGIETQYF.

Here the CDR3 DNA reads TGCGCCAGCAGCTTGGCCGGGGACATTACCGGGGCCAACGTCCTGACTTTC. It codes for CASSLAGDITGANVLTF. The chain combines TRBV5-1 with TRBJ2-6; the D gene is possibly TRBD1 (6 bases). CDR1 SGHRS and CDR2 YFSETQ come from the germline V gene. V was pared by 0 bases and J by 4 bases, with 14 bases between. The CDR3 has 17 amino acids. Supplemented by reference TRBV5-1 and TRBJ2-6, the full variable domain reads KAGVTQTPRYLIKTRGQQVTLSCSPISGHRSVSWYQQTPGQGLQFLFEYFSETQRNKGNFPGRFSGRQFSNSRSEMNVSTLELGDSALYLCASSLAGDITGANVLTFGAGSRLTVL.

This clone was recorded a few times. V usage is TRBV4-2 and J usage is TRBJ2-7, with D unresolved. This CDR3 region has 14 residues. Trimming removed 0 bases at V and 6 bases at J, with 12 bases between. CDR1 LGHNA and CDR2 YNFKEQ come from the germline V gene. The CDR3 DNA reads TGTGCCAGCAGCCAAGATGCAGAGATGGGCGAGCAGTACTTC. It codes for CASSQDAEMGEQYF.

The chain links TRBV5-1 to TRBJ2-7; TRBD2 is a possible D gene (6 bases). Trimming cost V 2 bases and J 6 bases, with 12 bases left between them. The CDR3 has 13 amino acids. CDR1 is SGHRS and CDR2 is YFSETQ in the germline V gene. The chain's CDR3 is CASSFKRESEQYF. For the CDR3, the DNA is TGCGCCAGCAGCTTCAAACGGGAGAGCGAGCAGTACTTC.

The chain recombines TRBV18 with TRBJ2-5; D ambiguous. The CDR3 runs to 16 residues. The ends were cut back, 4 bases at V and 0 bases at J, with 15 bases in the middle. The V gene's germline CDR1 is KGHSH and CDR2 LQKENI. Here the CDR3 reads CASSQNIRADQETQYF. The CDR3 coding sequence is TGTGCCAGCTCACAGAACATCCGGGCCGACCAAGAGACCCAGTACTTC.

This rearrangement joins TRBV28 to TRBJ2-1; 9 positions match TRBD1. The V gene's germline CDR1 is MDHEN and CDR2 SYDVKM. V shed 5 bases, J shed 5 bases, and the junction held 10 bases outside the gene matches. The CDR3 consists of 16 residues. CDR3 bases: TGTGCCAGCAGTCACTTGTTTGGGGACAGGGACAATGAGCAGTTCTTC. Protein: CASSHLFGDRDNEQFF.

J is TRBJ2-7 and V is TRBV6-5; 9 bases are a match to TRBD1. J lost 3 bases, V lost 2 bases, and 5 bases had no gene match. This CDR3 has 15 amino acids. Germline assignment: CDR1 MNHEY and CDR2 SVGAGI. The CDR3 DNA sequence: TGTGCCAGCAGTTACGGGACAGGGTCAGACTACGAGCAGTACTTC. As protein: CASSYGTGSDYEQYF.

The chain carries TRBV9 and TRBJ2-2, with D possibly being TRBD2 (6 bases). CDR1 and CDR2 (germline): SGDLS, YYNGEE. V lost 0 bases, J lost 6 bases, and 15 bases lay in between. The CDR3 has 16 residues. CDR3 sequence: CASSVGVDERAGELFF. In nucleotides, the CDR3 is TGTGCCAGCAGCGTAGGGGTTGACGAGCGGGCCGGGGAGCTGTTTTTT. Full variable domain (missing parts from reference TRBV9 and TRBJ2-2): DSGVTQTPKHLITATGQRVTLRCSPRSGDLSVYWYQQSLDQGLQFLIQYYNGEERAKGNILERFSAQQFPDLHSELNLSSLELGDSALYFCASSVGVDERAGELFFGEGSRLTVL.

In DNA form, the CDR3 reads TGTGCCAGCTCACCACGTGCAGGGAAGGATGAGCAGTTCTTC. It yields the protein CASSPRAGKDEQFF. The chain joins TRBV18 to TRBJ2-1; D might be TRBD1 (5 bases). The CDR3 extends over 14 amino acids. V shed 1 base and J shed 8 bases, with 12 bases lying between them. CDR1 is KGHSH and CDR2 is LQKENI in the germline V gene. The whole variable domain, remainder taken from reference TRBV18 and TRBJ2-1, is NAGVMQNPRHLVRRRGQEARLRCSPMKGHSHVYWYRQLPEEGLKFMVYLQKENIIDESGMPKERFSAEFPKEGPSILRIQQVVRGDSAAYFCASSPRAGKDEQFFGPGTRLTVL.

CDR3 DNA: TGTGCCAGCAGCTTAAACTCAGATACGCAGTATTTT. Encoded protein: CASSLNSDTQYF. This sequence joins TRBV11-1 and TRBJ2-3; D unclear. This CDR3 region has 12 residues. The germline gives CDR1 SGHAT, CDR2 FQDESV (reference sequence). Trimming took 2 bases from V and 4 from J, leaving 4 bases between them.

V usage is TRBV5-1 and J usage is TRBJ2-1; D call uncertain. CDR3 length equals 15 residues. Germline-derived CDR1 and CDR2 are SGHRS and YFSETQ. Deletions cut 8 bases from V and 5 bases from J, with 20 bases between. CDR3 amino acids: CARWSHNHPHNEQFF. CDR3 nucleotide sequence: TGCGCCAGATGGTCGCACAACCATCCACACAATGAGCAGTTCTTC.

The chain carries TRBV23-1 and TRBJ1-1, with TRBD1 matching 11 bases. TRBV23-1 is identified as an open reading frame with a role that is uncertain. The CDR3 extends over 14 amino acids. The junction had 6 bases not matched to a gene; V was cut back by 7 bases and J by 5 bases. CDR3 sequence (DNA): TGCGCCAGCACCAGGGACAGGGGGTGGACTGAAGCTTTCTTT. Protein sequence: CASTRDRGWTEAFF.